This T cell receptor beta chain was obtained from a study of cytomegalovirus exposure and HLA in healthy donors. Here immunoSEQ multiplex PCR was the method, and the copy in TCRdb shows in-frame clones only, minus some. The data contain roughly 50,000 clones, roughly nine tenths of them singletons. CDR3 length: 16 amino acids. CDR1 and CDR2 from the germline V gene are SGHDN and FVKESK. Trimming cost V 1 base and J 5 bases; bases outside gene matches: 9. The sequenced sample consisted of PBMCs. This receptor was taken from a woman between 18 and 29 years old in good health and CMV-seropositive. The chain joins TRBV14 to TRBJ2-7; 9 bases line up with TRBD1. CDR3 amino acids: CASSQAGTGIRDEQYF. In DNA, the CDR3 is TGTGCCAGCAGCCAAGCCGGGACAGGGATAAGGGACGAGCAGTACTTC.